This TCR beta chain was recovered during a study of blood T cells in healthy people across ages. Germline loops: CDR1 DFQATT, CDR2 SNEGSKA (reference sequence). The CDR3 runs to 14 residues. Unmatched junction bases numbered 8, after V lost 5 bases and J lost 6 bases. Alongside a J-beta primer mix, a sample-barcoded 5' primer served in a second PCR lasting roughly 7 to 11 cycles. One entry per CDR3 protein, called by TCRdb with MiXCR from the 5' RACE reads. The table has about 680,000 distinct CDR3 sequences, over 45% seen once. Overall study findings and caveats: PBMCs went unsorted, and a conclusive naive versus antigen-experienced comparison was therefore prevented.

This clonotype has more than one count but fewer than ten. Its antigen is unknown. The gene calls are TRBV20-1 and TRBJ2-2; the match to TRBD2 covers 8 bases. Sequencing was performed on blood. The clonotype originates from a woman aged 55-75 years in good health. The CDR3 here is CSALSSGSAGELFF. The CDR3 bases are TGCAGTGCTCTCTCGAGCGGGAGCGCCGGGGAGCTGTTTTTT.